This TCR beta chain was documented in a study of T cell responses to AZD1222 COVID-19 vaccine. TCRdb keeps only in-frame clones here, not all; method: immunoSEQ multiplex PCR. The sample includes about 140,000 clones, 90% of them seen just once. Germline assignment: CDR1 SGHRS and CDR2 YFSETQ. The CDR3 is made up of 15 amino acids. Trimming took 4 bases from V and 0 from J; bases not matched to a gene: 5. The sequencing used peripheral blood, collected 28 days after the second AZD1222 dose. J is TRBJ2-7 and V is TRBV5-1; TRBD1 matches 9 bases. The TCR was taken from an adult who received the AZD1222 COVID-19 vaccine. The DNA for the CDR3 is TGCGCCAGCAGCGCCCGGACAGGGGTCTCCTACGAGCAGTACTTC. It yields the protein CASSARTGVSYEQYF.